The rows below give T cell receptor beta chains drawn from one sample of a study of Graves' ophthalmopathy and Graves' hyperthyroidism. Each CDR3 protein gets one entry after TCRdb re-called the multiplex PCR reads with MiXCR. Among some 170,000 distinct CDR3 sequences listed, 39% were seen once. Material: peripheral blood. The receptors here all came from a man under 40 with Graves' ophthalmopathy. The CDR3 runs from the conserved cysteine through the conserved F or W. A D gene is named only where the DNA matches it firmly. Clone size is shown for a subset of rows, as once, few, many or a class of expanded clone.

>TRBV7-2|TRBD1|TRBJ1-2|13|NA
CASSLDREYGYTF
TGTGCCAGCAGTCTTGACAGGGAGTATGGCTACACCTTC
>TRBV27|NA|TRBJ1-6|9|many
CASDAPLHF
TGTGCCAGCGATGCACCCCTCCACTTT
>TRBV7-2|TRBD2|TRBJ2-7|15|NA
CASSLALGRAYEQYF
TGTGCCAGCAGCTTAGCGCTCGGGAGGGCTTACGAGCAGTACTTC
>TRBV5-1|TRBD2|TRBJ2-5|16|NA
CASSSRTSGRWETQYF
TGCGCCAGCAGCTCGCGGACTAGCGGGAGATGGGAGACCCAGTACTTC
>TRBV12-3/TRBV12-4|TRBD2|TRBJ2-5|16|many
CASSHRLAGGQETQYF
TGTGCCAGCAGTCACAGACTAGCGGGAGGACAAGAGACCCAGTACTTC
>TRBV27|NA|TRBJ2-7|15|NA
CASSLLGGSVNEQYF
TGTGCCAGCAGTTTATTAGGGGGAAGTGTGAACGAGCAGTACTTC
>TRBV7-6|TRBD1|TRBJ1-1|15|many
CASSSPDRVVTEAFF
TGTGCCAGCAGCTCACCAGACAGGGTAGTCACTGAAGCTTTCTTT
>TRBV5-4|NA|TRBJ1-2|14|many
CASSLGRENYGYTF
TGTGCCAGCAGCTTGGGACGGGAAAACTATGGCTACACCTTC
>TRBV30|TRBD2|TRBJ2-7|15|NA
CAWGPLAGVEYEQYF
TGTGCCTGGGGACCTCTGGCGGGAGTCGAGTACGAGCAGTACTTC
>TRBV28|TRBD1|TRBJ1-6|15|NA
CASIKTGSGNSPLHF
TGTGCCAGCATCAAGACAGGGTCTGGTAATTCACCCCTCCACTTT
>TRBV20-1|TRBD1|TRBJ2-7|14|NA
CSAKGGTGAYEQYF
TGCAGTGCTAAGGGGGGGACAGGGGCTTACGAGCAGTACTTC
>TRBV11-2|TRBD1|TRBJ2-7|15|many
CASSLRTGGFDEQYF
TGTGCCAGCAGCTTAAGGACAGGGGGCTTTGACGAGCAGTACTTC
>TRBV27|TRBD1|TRBJ2-5|13|many
CASRGQGAETQYF
TGTGCCAGCAGGGGGCAGGGGGCTGAGACCCAGTACTTC
>TRBV12-3/TRBV12-4|NA|TRBJ1-1|14|few
CASSLSQINAEAFF
TGTGCCAGCAGCCTCTCCCAAATCAACGCTGAAGCTTTCTTT
>TRBV6-2/TRBV6-3|NA|TRBJ2-7|16|many
CASSYSPGTISYEQYF
TGTGCCAGCAGTTACTCCCCGGGGACAATCTCCTACGAGCAGTACTTC
>TRBV20-1|NA|TRBJ1-5|16|NA
CSAPTTGIYSNQPQHF
TGCAGTGCGCCAACAACAGGAATCTATAGCAATCAGCCCCAGCATTTT
>TRBV7-2|NA|TRBJ1-3|14|NA
CASSLGMTGNTIYF
TGTGCCAGCAGCTTAGGGATGACGGGAAACACCATATATTTT
>TRBV6-1|NA|TRBJ1-2|11|once
CARAGTYGYTF
TGTGCCAGGGCAGGAACCTATGGCTACACCTTC